This T cell receptor beta chain was found in a study of cytomegalovirus exposure and HLA in healthy donors. Comment on this clone: Its antigen is unidentified.

The trim removed 0 bases at V and 4 bases at J, leaving 4 bases unmatched. The CDR3 covers 15 residues. Germline V gene lookup returns CDR1 SGHRS and CDR2 YFSETQ. Study-level results: CMV antigen specificity was confirmed in vitro for a few CMV-associated chains. Researchers catalogued about 150 TCR beta chains as cytomegalovirus-associated. When a later analysis was performed, an Asian-associated ancestry cluster reportedly had fewer N-insertions than the roughly 630-donor mean.

PCR involved 60 Vbeta and 13 Jbeta primers. TCRdb keeps only in-frame clones here, not all; method: immunoSEQ multiplex PCR. The sample lists 90,000 to 110,000 clones, roughly 79% occurring once. The V and J genes are TRBV5-1 and TRBJ2-1; 7 positions match TRBD2. The sequenced sample was PBMCs. The clonotype comes from a woman aged 45-65 years in good health and CMV-seropositive. Here the CDR3 reads CASSLGWGGYNEQFF. CDR3 nucleotides: TGCGCCAGCAGCTTGGGGTGGGGGGGTTACAATGAGCAGTTCTTC.